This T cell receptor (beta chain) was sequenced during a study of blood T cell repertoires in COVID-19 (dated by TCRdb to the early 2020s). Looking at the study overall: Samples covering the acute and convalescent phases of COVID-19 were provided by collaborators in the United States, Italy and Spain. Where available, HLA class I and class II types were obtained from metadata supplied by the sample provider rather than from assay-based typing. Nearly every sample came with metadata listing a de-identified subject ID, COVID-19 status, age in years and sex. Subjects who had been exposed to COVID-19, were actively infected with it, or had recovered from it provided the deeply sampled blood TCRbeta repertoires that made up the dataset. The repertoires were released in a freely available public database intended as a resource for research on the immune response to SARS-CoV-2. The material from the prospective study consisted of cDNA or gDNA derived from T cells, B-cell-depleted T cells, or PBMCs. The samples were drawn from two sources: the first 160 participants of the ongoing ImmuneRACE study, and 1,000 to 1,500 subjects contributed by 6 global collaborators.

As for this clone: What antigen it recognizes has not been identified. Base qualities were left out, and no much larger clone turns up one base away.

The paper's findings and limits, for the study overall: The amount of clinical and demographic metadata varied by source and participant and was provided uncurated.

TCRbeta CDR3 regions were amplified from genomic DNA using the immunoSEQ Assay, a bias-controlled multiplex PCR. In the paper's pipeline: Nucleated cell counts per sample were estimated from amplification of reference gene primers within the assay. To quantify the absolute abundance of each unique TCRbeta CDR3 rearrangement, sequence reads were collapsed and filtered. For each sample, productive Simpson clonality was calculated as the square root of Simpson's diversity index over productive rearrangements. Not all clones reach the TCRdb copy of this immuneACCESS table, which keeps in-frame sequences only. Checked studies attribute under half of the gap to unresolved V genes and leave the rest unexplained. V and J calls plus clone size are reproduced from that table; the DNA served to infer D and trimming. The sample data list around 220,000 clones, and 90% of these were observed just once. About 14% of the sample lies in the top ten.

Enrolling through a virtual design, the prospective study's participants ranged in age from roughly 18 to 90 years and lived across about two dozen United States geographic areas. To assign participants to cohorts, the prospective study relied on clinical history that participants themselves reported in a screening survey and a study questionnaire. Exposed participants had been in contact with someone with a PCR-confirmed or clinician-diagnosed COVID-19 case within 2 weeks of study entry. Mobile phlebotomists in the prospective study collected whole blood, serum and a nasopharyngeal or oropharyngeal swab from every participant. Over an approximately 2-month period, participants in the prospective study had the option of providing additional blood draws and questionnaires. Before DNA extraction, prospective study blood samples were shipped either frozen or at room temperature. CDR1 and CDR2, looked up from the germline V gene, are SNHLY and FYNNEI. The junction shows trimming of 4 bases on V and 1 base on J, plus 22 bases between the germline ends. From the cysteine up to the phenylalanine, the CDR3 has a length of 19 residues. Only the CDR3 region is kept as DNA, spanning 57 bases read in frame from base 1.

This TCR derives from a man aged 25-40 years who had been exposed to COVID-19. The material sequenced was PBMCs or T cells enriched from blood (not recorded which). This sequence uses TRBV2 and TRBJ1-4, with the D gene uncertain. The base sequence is TGTGCCAGCAGTGTACCCATCGACAACCCATTTCGAACTAATGAAAAACTGTTTTTT. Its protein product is CASSVPIDNPFRTNEKLFF.